These 8 T cell receptor beta chains were sequenced from one sample in a study of technical replicates of blood from several donors. Generated by immunoSEQ multiplex PCR, the TCRdb table keeps only in-frame clones and is missing some. The table lists about 75,000 clones, around 97% of them singletons, with about 0.29% in the top ten. Material: T cells isolated from PBMCs. These TCRs come from a human donor in good health.

The chain combines TRBV28 with TRBJ2-3; tentatively, D is TRBD2 (5 bases). Trimming pared 8 bases from V and 1 base from J, leaving 13 bases between. This CDR3 comprises 14 residues. In germline, CDR1 is MDHEN, CDR2 SYDVKM. The CDR3 protein is CASFGGIGTDTQYF. CDR3 coding DNA: TGTGCCAGCTTCGGAGGAATAGGCACAGATACGCAGTATTTT.

The chain joins TRBV30 to TRBJ2-7; no reliable D call. V was shortened by 1 base and J by 4 bases, with 14 bases between the two germline ends. The CDR3 is 14 residues long. The germline CDR1 and CDR2 sequences are GTSNPN and SVGIG (reference sequence). CDR3 nucleotide sequence: TGTGCCTGGAGTGCCCCCCCCAATACTTACGAGCAGTACTTC. Translation gives CAWSAPPNTYEQYF.

V is TRBV29-1 and J is TRBJ1-1; D is unclear. The germline V gene has CDR1 SQVTM and CDR2 ANQGSEA. The CDR3 runs 13 residues. Trimming stripped 3 bases from V and 1 base from J, with 9 bases between. This CDR3 reads CSVDNAGNTEAFF. The CDR3 DNA reads TGCAGCGTTGATAATGCGGGGAACACTGAAGCTTTCTTT.

The chain uses TRBV28 and TRBJ2-7; D is possibly TRBD1 (5 bases). Per germline, CDR1 MDHEN and CDR2 SYDVKM. The CDR3 extends over 14 amino acids. V dropped 6 bases and J dropped 1 base, with 13 bases sitting between them. Here the CDR3 DNA reads TGTGCCAGCAGCCCCCTGGACATGTCCTACGAGCAGTACTTC. It translates to CASSPLDMSYEQYF. Full variable domain (rest looked up from reference TRBV28 and TRBJ2-7): DVKVTQSSRYLVKRTGEKVFLECVQDMDHENMFWYRQDPGLGLRLIYFSYDVKMKEKGDIPEGYSVSREKKERFSLILESASTNQTSMYLCASSPLDMSYEQYFGPGTRLTVT.

The chain carries TRBV11-2 and TRBJ1-1; no firm D call. The CDR3 covers 13 residues. Trimming pared 1 base from V and 3 bases from J, leaving 6 bases between. The germline V gene encodes CDR1 SGHAT and CDR2 FQNNGV. CDR3 in amino acids: CASSLAQYTEAFF. The CDR3 nucleotides read TGTGCCAGCAGCTTAGCTCAGTACACTGAAGCTTTCTTT.

This sequence joins TRBV10-3 and TRBJ1-2; tentative D call: TRBD1 (6 bases). The CDR3 runs 15 residues. Trimming shortened V by 10 bases and J by 1 base, and 19 bases separated the two germline ends. Germline CDR1 is ENHRY and CDR2 is SYGVKD. CDR3 region: CATLSGGEVNYGYTF. The CDR3 DNA reads as TGTGCCACCCTTTCGGGGGGCGAGGTTAACTATGGCTACACCTTC.

V usage is TRBV28 and J usage is TRBJ2-3, with D perhaps TRBD2 (5 bases). The CDR3 extends over 15 amino acids. V gave up 7 bases and J gave up 1 base, with 15 bases separating them. The V gene's germline CDR1 is MDHEN and CDR2 SYDVKM. CDR3 nucleotides: TGTGCCAGCACTCTCTGGGAGCAGGGCACAGATACGCAGTATTTT. It encodes CASTLWEQGTDTQYF.

This clone was detected only once. The chain joins TRBV18 to TRBJ2-7; TRBD2 matches 7 bases. Trimming at V came to 6 bases and at J to 4 bases, leaving 12 bases not matched to a gene. The CDR3 is made up of 15 amino acids. Germline assignment: CDR1 KGHSH and CDR2 LQKENI. The CDR3 nucleotides are TGTGCCAGCTCGACCTCACCAGGGCGGGAGTACGAGCAGTACTTC. It yields the protein CASSTSPGREYEQYF.